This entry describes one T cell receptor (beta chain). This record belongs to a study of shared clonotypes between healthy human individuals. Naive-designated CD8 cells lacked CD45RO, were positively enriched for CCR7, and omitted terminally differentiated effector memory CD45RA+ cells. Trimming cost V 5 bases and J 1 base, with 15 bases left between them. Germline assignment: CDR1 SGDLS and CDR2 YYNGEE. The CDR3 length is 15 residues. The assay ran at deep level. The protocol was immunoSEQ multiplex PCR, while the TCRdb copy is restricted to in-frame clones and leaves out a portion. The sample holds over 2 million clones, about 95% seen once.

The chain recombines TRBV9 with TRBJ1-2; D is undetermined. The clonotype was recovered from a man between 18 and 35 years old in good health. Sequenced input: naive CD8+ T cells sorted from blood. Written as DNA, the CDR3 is TGTGCCAGCAGTGGGCTGGAGTTAGTTAACTATGGCTACACCTTC. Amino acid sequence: CASSGLELVNYGYTF. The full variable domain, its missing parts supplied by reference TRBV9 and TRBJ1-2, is DSGVTQTPKHLITATGQRVTLRCSPRSGDLSVYWYQQSLDQGLQFLIQYYNGEERAKGNILERFSAQQFPDLHSELNLSSLELGDSALYFCASSGLELVNYGYTFGSGTRLTVV.